In this sample, the clone carrying this T cell receptor (beta chain) turned up many times. Its target is unknown. This sample stems from a study of T-cell reconstitution after alpha-beta-depleted transplantation in children. Overall study results and limits: Expanded graft clones, several hundred of them, were reportedly the source of alpha-beta T cells about two months after transplant. After transplant, high TCRbeta diversity at day 60 in some patients arose from surviving recipient T cells and thymic progenitors. T cells produced anew were the main source of T-cell counts and diversity one year after transplant.

Germline V gives CDR1 MDHEN, CDR2 SYDVKM. The CDR3 runs 14 residues. Trimming shortened V by 7 bases and J by 4 bases, and 16 bases separated the two germline ends. Unique molecular identifiers featured in how the TCRbeta library was prepared. TCRdb ran MiXCR on the PCR reads and lists one entry per CDR3 protein. The sample includes 500,000 to 750,000 distinct CDR3 sequences, approximately 12% of them seen just once. The sequence derives from a male patient between 10 and 17 years old who had a stem cell transplant for acute myeloid leukemia, so the T cells may come from the graft donor. The source material was PBMCs, mostly from graft donor cells, sampled 360 days after TCRalphabeta/CD19-depleted stem cell transplant. V gene TRBV28 combines with J gene TRBJ1-2, with no clear D. CDR3 sequence reads: CASTSGGIPYGYTF. The CDR3 nucleotides are TGTGCCAGCACCTCCGGAGGGATTCCCTATGGCTACACCTTC.